The T cell receptor beta chain described here comes from a study of blood T cell repertoires in COVID-19. In the study overall: Samples taken during acute and convalescent COVID-19 were collected in the United States, Italy and Spain. T cells, B-cell-depleted T cells, or PBMCs provided the cDNA or gDNA that served as material.

The method was immunoSEQ multiplex PCR; TCRdb's version includes in-frame clones alone and lacks a portion of them. Of 240,000 or so clones listed, around 83% are singletons. V was trimmed by 6 bases and J by 1 base, leaving 15 bases between them. Germline CDR1 is LNHDA and CDR2 is SQIVND (reference sequence). CDR3 size: 15 residues. Sequencing input: peripheral blood. The chain links TRBV19 to TRBJ1-1; D gene uncertain. The sequence came from a man aged 25 to 40 who had recovered from COVID-19. This CDR3 is CASRSVDSRNTEAFF. CDR3 bases: TGTGCCAGTAGGTCGGTGGACTCCAGGAACACTGAAGCTTTCTTT.